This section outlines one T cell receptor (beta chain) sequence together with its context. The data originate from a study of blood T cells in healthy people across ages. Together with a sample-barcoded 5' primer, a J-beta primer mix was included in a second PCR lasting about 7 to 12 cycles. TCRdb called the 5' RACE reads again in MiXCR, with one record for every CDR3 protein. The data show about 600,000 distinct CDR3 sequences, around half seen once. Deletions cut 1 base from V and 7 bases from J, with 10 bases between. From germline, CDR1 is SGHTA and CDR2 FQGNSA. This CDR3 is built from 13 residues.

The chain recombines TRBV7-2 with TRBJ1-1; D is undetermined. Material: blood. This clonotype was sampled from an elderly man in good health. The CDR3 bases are TGTGCCAGCAGCTTAGTATCGGGTGGTGAAGCTTTCTTT. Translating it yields CASSLVSGGEAFF.